This T cell receptor beta chain is from a study of cytomegalovirus exposure and HLA in healthy donors (dated by TCRdb to the late 2010s). Regarding the research as a whole: An earlier analysis of several hundred of the donors reported about 250 Gb of sequence data and about 100 million unique TCR beta sequences from some 180 million T cells. An early release covering about 600 HLA-typed donors comprised approximately 300 gigabases of sequencing data and 85 million to 100 million unique TCR sequences. Among the roughly 400 genotyped donors, approximately 76% belonged to the genetic ancestry cluster associated with self-reported Caucasian donors. The study was designed to test whether signatures of past pathogen exposure could be identified by cataloging public T cell receptors. The T cell repertoires of 670 or so subjects were profiled by immunosequencing and related to cytomegalovirus serostatus. A separate validation cohort of about 110 different subjects was used in addition to the approximately 610-subject first cohort. To predict cytomegalovirus infection status, the study brought together high-throughput TCR immunosequencing, statistical association of individual TCRs with disease status, and machine learning. In a later analysis, previously published TCR beta repertoires from 666 donors were re-analyzed and high-resolution HLA genotyping was added so that TCR occurrence patterns could be studied. The later analysis used no new phenotypic data to find candidate immune exposures, relying instead on TCR beta sequences and their occurrence across donors. To decide whether each TCR beta V gene segment behaved as functional or pseudogenic, an earlier analysis of fewer than 750 of the donors relied on high-throughput TCR beta sequencing. Donor age, sex, ethnicity and CMV serostatus were compiled together with the repertoire data. Genome-wide SNP genotypes for about 55% of the roughly 670 donors were used in a later genetic analysis, which treated that subset as a discovery cohort. Every repertoire in the discovery cohort had been generated on one and the same sequencing platform. Class I and class II HLA loci were covered by the typing at four-digit resolution. Typing coverage varied by locus: roughly 629-640 donors for A, B, C, DRB1 and DQB1; roughly 500 for DQA1; 606 for DPA1; some 470 for DPB1. Several DR-DQ haplotypes were handled as single units for association and clustering because linkage in the cohort was strong. Among about 400 genotyped donors of the cohort, an average of approximately 220,000 unique TCR beta nucleotide sequences was sequenced per donor, of which 15% to 20% were non-productive. Points the paper makes about the study in general: A further reported finding was that TCR beta sequences accurately predicted the HLA-A and HLA-B alleles for most subjects in the first cohort. Because counts were too low, 15 to 20 rarely observed V segments, including chromosome 9 orphons, were left out of the earlier analysis of 587 of the donors. According to a later analysis, TCR association rates differed among HLA loci, with DRB1 alleles showing the most associated TCRs and HLA-C alleles showing the fewest. The authors suggested that the approach could potentially be extended to other disease states and immunological phenotypes. When HLA alleles, especially DR and DQ, strongly co-occurred, attributing TCR associations to individual alleles was difficult. A later genetic analysis reported fewer N-insertions in productive TCRs among donors in an Asian-associated ancestry cluster than the roughly 620-donor mean. Most TCR sequences were observed very rarely across donors, whereas some public TCRs were present in many individuals. CMV serostatus was the only immune exposure information available for the cohort. In vitro tests confirmed that a few of the cytomegalovirus-associated TCR beta chains recognize cytomegalovirus antigens. Only TCR beta chains were sequenced in this cohort, and the absence of alpha or paired-chain data limited detectable features. In a later analysis, HLA-associated TCR beta chains showed more clonal expansion and lower generation probabilities than non-associated chains that were equally common. In a later genetic analysis, a missense DCLRE1C variant was associated with V-gene and J-gene trimming of TCR beta chains, and the association was replicated in an independent cohort. At a false discovery rate of 0.05, a later analysis linked roughly 17,000 TCR beta sequences to specific HLA alleles. The presence/absence analyses assumed that sequencing depth was roughly uniform across donors, and that assumption may not be true. Some IMGT-functional V segments, including TRBV6-2 and TRBV6-3, could not be told apart with the 87-base-pair reads, so those segments were excluded. Several of the top co-occurrence clusters appeared to be linked to parvovirus B19, influenza, CMV and Epstein-Barr virus, according to a later analysis. According to a later analysis, most CMV-associated TCR beta chains appeared to be HLA-restricted, and the HLA associations seemed to be driven largely by CMV exposure. Because some donors lacked HLA typing at each locus, the association tests relied only on the typed subset. The sequencing pipeline was judged likely to have produced a cluster of highly shared sequence variants as a technical artifact. In an earlier analysis of 587 of the donors, most TCR beta V segments appeared in productive rearrangements about 87% or about 30% of the time, broadly matching IMGT annotations. The study listed 150 to 200 TCR beta chains as associated with cytomegalovirus. The classifier was reported to diagnose cytomegalovirus status with high specificity and sensitivity in both the original and validation cohorts. Correlated functional status among segregating V segments might reflect linkage disequilibrium, but an unknown experimental factor could not be ruled out.

The CDR3 contains 15 residues, cysteine and phenylalanine counted. The entry retains the CDR3 DNA only, 45 bases that are in frame from base 1. The V end loses 5 bases and the J end loses 4 bases, and a stretch of 17 bases separates them. The CDR1 and CDR2 encoded by the germline V gene (reference sequence) are SEHNR and FQNEAQ. Library method: the immunoSEQ multiplex PCR assay. The multiplex PCR relied on a mix of 60 forward primers for TCR Vbeta segments and 13 reverse primers for TCR Jbeta segments. The CDR3 region of rearranged TCR beta genes was amplified from genomic DNA by a multiplex PCR assay. The amplified TCR beta libraries were sequenced on the Illumina HiSeq System as 87-base-pair reads. Processing in the source paper ran as follows. Across the 700 or so repertoires, a later analysis counted some 81 million unique TCR beta chains, around 11 million of which were shared by at least two donors. To remove PCR and sequencing errors, raw reads were error-corrected and collapsed into unique sequences using a nearest-neighbor algorithm that merged closely related sequences. Alignment of CDR3 sequences to IMGT reference sequences was used to assign V, D and J gene segments. Each retained sequence needed at least a six-nucleotide match to both a V gene segment and a J gene segment. A rearrangement counted as productive if the CDR3 had no stop codons and remained in frame with V and J, and every other rearrangement counted as non-productive. Following IMGT convention, CDR3 was defined as the stretch from the second conserved V-encoded cysteine up to the conserved J-encoded phenylalanine. Sequences without an unambiguous match to a single V gene segment were excluded from the earlier analysis of 450 to 650 of the donors. An earlier analysis of a few hundred of the donors called V segments functional above 56.7% productive rearrangements and segregating when the between-donor standard deviation exceeded 5%. A statistical classification framework was developed to diagnose cytomegalovirus status using the catalog of TCR beta chain sequences. In a later analysis, V and J genes were assigned by comparing TCR nucleotide sequences against IMGT/GENE-DB human TR gene sequences. The TCRdist pipeline was used in a later analysis to assign CDR3 sequences and most-parsimonious VDJ recombination scenarios. A later analysis defined each TCR beta chain by its CDR3 amino acid sequence plus V-gene family, and excluded reads lacking a unique V-gene family. A later analysis removed 600 or so highly shared, low-generation-probability nucleotide sequences to deal with suspected cross-contamination and a sequencing artifact. For each public chain, a later analysis derived a clonal expansion index from normalized ranks of inferred template counts within each repertoire. In a later analysis, generation probabilities were computed with a VDJ recombination model fitted to out-of-frame rearrangements, and the resulting probabilities were checked against IGoR. A later analysis scored TCR-TCR, TCR-HLA and TCR-CMV co-occurrence with hypergeometric tests, applying a repertoire-size bias correction to TCR pairs. False discovery rates were estimated in a later analysis by permuting HLA or CMV assignments 20 times. In a later analysis, co-occurring TCRs were grouped with DBSCAN, and TCRdist sequence similarity was added when clustering was performed within HLA-allele-positive subsets. For co-occurrence clustering, repertoires with fewer than 30,000 or more than 120,000 public chains were excluded, along with a handful of repertoires with anomalous nucleotide sharing. Imported from immuneACCESS, the table was reduced by TCRdb to in-frame sequences with V and J called. These copies leave out some clones; in studies compared against another copy, an unresolved V gene accounts for under half, and the cause of the remainder is not known. V and J calls and clone size come straight from that table; D and trimming were deduced from the DNA. The sample table contains approximately 220,000 clones; only one count was recorded for about four fifths of them. The top ten clones comprise 6% of the sample.

Regarding this clone: Its antigen has not been determined. Base qualities were left out, and no much larger clone turns up one base away.

In total, 600 or so healthy bone marrow donors made up the cohort. At the time of sampling, all cohort members were nominally healthy, though unrecorded immune exposures were likely present. The donor tested CMV seropositive, placing the donor among the 290 or so seropositive members of the cohort. A peripheral blood sample was collected from each donor, and TCR beta sequencing was performed on peripheral blood mononuclear cells. Genomic DNA extraction from the blood cell samples was performed with the Qiagen DNeasy Blood Extraction Kit. This TCR derives from a man aged 40-49 years in good health and CMV-seropositive. Recombination connected TRBV7-9 to TRBJ1-2; the best D guess is TRBD1, with 6 bases matching. Sequences were obtained from PBMCs. The CDR3 amino acid sequence is: CASSNIVGGGYGYTF. The DNA sequence is TGTGCCAGCAGCAACATTGTAGGGGGGGGCTATGGCTACACCTTC. The full variable domain, with segments outside the CDR3 supplied by the reference TRBV7-9 and TRBJ1-2 proteins, appears as DTGVSQNPRHKITKRGQNVTFRCDPISEHNRLYWYRQTLGQGPEFLTYFQNEAQLEKSRLLSDRFSAERPKGSFSTLEIQRTEQGDSAMYLCASSNIVGGGYGYTFGSGTRLTVV.